This TCR beta chain originates from a study of identical twins. Trimming took 2 bases from V and 4 from J; bases not matched to a gene: 4. Germline CDR1 reads SGHTS; CDR2 reads YDEGEE. CDR3 length: 14 amino acids. About this clonotype: Its antigen is currently unknown.

Study observations and caveats: Models predicted less out-of-frame TCR alpha sharing in monozygotic twins than was found.

TCRdb reanalysed the 5' RACE reads using MiXCR and keeps one entry per CDR3 protein. Seen here are about 1.7 million distinct CDR3 sequences, about 32% observed once, and the top ten hold about 0.27%. The sequence derives from a newborn girl in good health. Sequenced material: cord blood. The genes are TRBV5-8 and TRBJ1-2; 8 bases agree with TRBD1. The CDR3 sequence: CASSFTGGTYGYTF. The CDR3, as DNA: TGTGCCAGCAGCTTCACAGGGGGAACCTATGGCTACACCTTC.